One sample yielded the 4 T cell receptor beta chains listed below, sequenced in a study of cytomegalovirus exposure and HLA in healthy donors. Primers included in the PCR were 60 Vbeta and 13 Jbeta primers. Data came from immunoSEQ multiplex PCR; TCRdb stores just in-frame clones and leaves some out. Of 150,000 to 200,000 clones detected, roughly four fifths appear once; the ten largest clones hold around 1.9%. Sequencing was performed on PBMCs. The receptors here all came from a woman aged 25-40 years in good health and CMV-seropositive.

This clone was detected only once. The rearrangement links TRBV6-6 to TRBJ2-1, with TRBD1 as a possible D gene (6 bases). This CDR3 region has 14 residues. Trimming shortened V by 5 bases and J by 5 bases, and 13 bases separated the two germline ends. Germline lookup yields CDR1 MNHNY and CDR2 SVGAGI (reference sequence). In nucleotides, the CDR3 is TGTGCCAGCAGTCCTCAGGGGTGGGACAATGAGCAGTTCTTC. Protein: CASSPQGWDNEQFF.

This clone appeared a single time. The chain uses TRBV10-1 and TRBJ1-1; unclear D gene. This CDR3 is 14 amino acids long. Trimming cost V 4 bases and J 5 bases, with 14 bases left between them. Germline V gene data show CDR1 as WNHNN and CDR2 as SYGVQD (reference sequence). The CDR3: CASSVGSGKTEAFF. In nucleotides, the CDR3 is TGCGCCAGCAGTGTCGGGTCCGGGAAAACTGAAGCTTTCTTT.

CDR3 nucleotide sequence: TGTGCCAGCAGCCCTCCAGGGTTCGGCACCGGGGAGCTGTTTTTT. This encodes CASSPPGFGTGELFF. J is TRBJ2-2 and V is TRBV7-2; TRBD1 is a possible D gene (5 bases). CDR3 length equals 15 residues. V lost 5 bases and J lost 4, with 14 bases in between. CDR1 SGHTA and CDR2 FQGNSA come from the germline V gene.

The chain is built from TRBV6-5 and TRBJ1-6, with D unclear. The CDR3 is made up of 16 amino acids. Trimming took 0 bases from V and 3 from J, leaving 9 bases between them. The germline gives CDR1 MNHEY, CDR2 SVGAGI. In nucleotides, the CDR3 is TGTGCCAGCAGTTACTCGAGTGCCGACTATAATTCACCCCTCCACTTT. Encoded protein: CASSYSSADYNSPLHF.